This T cell receptor (beta chain) was found in a study of cytomegalovirus exposure and HLA in healthy donors. Whole-study findings and limits: A later analysis by the authors found several of the most significant clusters apparently linked to common viral pathogens.

The CDR3 runs to 15 residues. To note about this clone: Its antigen is still unknown.

The PCR was carried out with 60 Vbeta primers and 13 Jbeta primers. This table comes from immunoSEQ multiplex PCR, and its TCRdb copy is limited to in-frame clones, with some not included. The repertoire includes more than 150,000 clones, approximately 88% of them detected once, and less than 0.4% sits in the top ten. This chain connects TRBV21-1 to TRBJ1-2; the table's D call of TRBD1 was not tested on the DNA. TRBV21-1 is labeled a pseudogene. This TCR derives from a boy aged 2 to 10 in good health and CMV-seronegative. The sequenced material came from PBMCs. The CDR3 here is CASSPGAQGPYGYTF. The CDR3 nucleotides are TGTGCCAGCAGTCCAGGGGCACAGGGGCCCTATGGCTACACCTTC.